Listed below are T cell receptor beta chains from one sample, sequenced in a study. TCRdb ran MiXCR on the RT-PCR reads and lists one entry per CDR3 protein. This table holds about 680,000 distinct CDR3 sequences, 13% to 15% found once. Material for sequencing was memory CD4+ T cells from blood. The receptor set was obtained from a female donor in good health, serving as a healthy control. CDR3s include the opening cysteine and the closing phenylalanine or tryptophan. Each record gives: V gene, D gene, clone size, J gene, CDR3 DNA, CDR3 protein. A D gene is named only where the DNA matches it firmly. Size is omitted from some rows. Given values are once, few, many or a class for expanded clones.

v_gene: TRBV7-2
d_gene: NA
abundance: few
j_gene: TRBJ2-2
CDR3nt: TGTGCCAGCAGCCTCCGCCTAGTATCCGGGGAGCTGTTTTTT
CDR3aa: CASSLRLVSGELFF

v_gene: TRBV5-5
d_gene: NA
abundance: NA
j_gene: TRBJ2-6
CDR3nt: TGTGCCAGCAGCGCCGTATCCTCTGGGGCCAACGTCCTGACTTTC
CDR3aa: CASSAVSSGANVLTF

v_gene: TRBV18
d_gene: NA
abundance: many
j_gene: TRBJ2-3
CDR3nt: TGTGCCAGCTCGGGACTTATGGCAGATACGCAGTATTTT
CDR3aa: CASSGLMADTQYF

v_gene: TRBV7-2
d_gene: TRBD1
abundance: few
j_gene: TRBJ1-5
CDR3nt: TGTGCCAGCAGCCTCTCCGGGACAGGGATCCAGCCCCAGCATTTT
CDR3aa: CASSLSGTGIQPQHF

v_gene: TRBV20-1
d_gene: TRBD2
abundance: few
j_gene: TRBJ2-1
CDR3nt: TGCAGTGCTAGAGATCACCAGCGGGGTTACGGGGGCAATGAGCAGTTCTTC
CDR3aa: CSARDHQRGYGGNEQFF

v_gene: TRBV7-7
d_gene: TRBD2
abundance: NA
j_gene: TRBJ2-5
CDR3nt: TGTGCCAGCAGCTCGCGGGGGACGGAGACCCAGTACTTC
CDR3aa: CASSSRGTETQYF

v_gene: TRBV19
d_gene: NA
abundance: once
j_gene: TRBJ1-5
CDR3nt: TGTGCCAGTAGTTGGAGCTCTTATAGCAATCAGCCCCAGCATTTT
CDR3aa: CASSWSSYSNQPQHF

v_gene: TRBV5-5
d_gene: TRBD2
abundance: many
j_gene: TRBJ2-3
CDR3nt: TGTGCCAGCAGCTTGGATCCGGGGGGGGCAGATACGCAGTATTTT
CDR3aa: CASSLDPGGADTQYF

v_gene: TRBV28
d_gene: NA
abundance: few
j_gene: TRBJ2-7
CDR3nt: TGTGCCAGCAGCTTATTGGTCAACGAGCAGTACTTC
CDR3aa: CASSLLVNEQYF

v_gene: TRBV6-1
d_gene: TRBD2
abundance: few
j_gene: TRBJ2-1
CDR3nt: TGTGCCAGCGTACGGGGGGGGGCGGACTACAATGAGCAGTTCTTC
CDR3aa: CASVRGGADYNEQFF

v_gene: TRBV12-3/TRBV12-4
d_gene: NA
abundance: many
j_gene: TRBJ1-2
CDR3nt: TGTGCCAGCAGTCGACAGAACTATGGCTACACCTTC
CDR3aa: CASSRQNYGYTF

v_gene: TRBV5-1
d_gene: TRBD1
abundance: many
j_gene: TRBJ1-2
CDR3nt: TGCGCCAGCAGCTTGGGGGCGACAGGGAATGACTACACCTTC
CDR3aa: CASSLGATGNDYTF

v_gene: TRBV25-1
d_gene: TRBD2
abundance: NA
j_gene: TRBJ2-3
CDR3nt: TGTGCCAGCAGTGCCTCTACCGGGACTAGCAGCCAAGATACGCAGTATTTT
CDR3aa: CASSASTGTSSQDTQYF

v_gene: TRBV20-1
d_gene: NA
abundance: few
j_gene: TRBJ2-5
CDR3nt: TGCAGTGCTAGAGAAGTAGGGGGTGGGTGGGAGACCCAGTACTTC
CDR3aa: CSAREVGGGWETQYF

v_gene: TRBV4-2
d_gene: NA
abundance: NA
j_gene: TRBJ1-4
CDR3nt: TGTGCCAGCAGCCGGGACCTGAATGAAAAACTGTTTTTT
CDR3aa: CASSRDLNEKLFF

v_gene: TRBV6-6
d_gene: TRBD1
abundance: many
j_gene: TRBJ2-1
CDR3nt: TGTGCCAGCAGAGAGACAGGGAATTGGTGGAATGAGCAGTTCTTC
CDR3aa: CASRETGNWWNEQFF

v_gene: TRBV12-3/TRBV12-4
d_gene: NA
abundance: few
j_gene: TRBJ2-6
CDR3nt: TGTGCCAGCCGCTGGGAGGGGGAGTTCGCTGGGGCCAACGTCCTGACTTTC
CDR3aa: CASRWEGEFAGANVLTF

v_gene: TRBV7-7
d_gene: NA
abundance: NA
j_gene: TRBJ2-5
CDR3nt: TGTGCTAGCACCCGGGGTCTACAAGAGACCCAGTACTTC
CDR3aa: CASTRGLQETQYF

v_gene: TRBV28
d_gene: NA
abundance: many
j_gene: TRBJ2-7
CDR3nt: TGTGCCAGCAGTGTACAGGGTAGTTCCTACGAGCAGTACTTC
CDR3aa: CASSVQGSSYEQYF

v_gene: TRBV7-2
d_gene: NA
abundance: many
j_gene: TRBJ2-1
CDR3nt: TGTGCCAGCAGACCAATTCTCAACCTCTACAATGAGCAGTTCTTC
CDR3aa: CASRPILNLYNEQFF

v_gene: TRBV30
d_gene: NA
abundance: many
j_gene: TRBJ2-7
CDR3nt: TGTGCCTGGAGTGTCTTCCAGGCTTACTCCTACGAGCAGTACTTC
CDR3aa: CAWSVFQAYSYEQYF

v_gene: TRBV6-6
d_gene: TRBD2
abundance: many
j_gene: TRBJ2-5
CDR3nt: TGTGCCAGCCTCCTCTTCGCGGGAGGAGCGGAGACCCAGTACTTC
CDR3aa: CASLLFAGGAETQYF

v_gene: TRBV5-1
d_gene: NA
abundance: few
j_gene: TRBJ1-3
CDR3nt: TGCGCCAGCAGCTTGGTTGCAGGGGATGGGAACACCATATATTTT
CDR3aa: CASSLVAGDGNTIYF

v_gene: TRBV6-2/TRBV6-3
d_gene: TRBD1
abundance: NA
j_gene: TRBJ1-1
CDR3nt: TGTGCCAGCAGTTACCCCAACAGGGGAGGTGAAGCTTTCTTT
CDR3aa: CASSYPNRGGEAFF

v_gene: TRBV20-1
d_gene: NA
abundance: many
j_gene: TRBJ1-2
CDR3nt: TGCAGTGCTCCGAGTCGTGGGGGCCCAGATATCTATGGCTACACCTTC
CDR3aa: CSAPSRGGPDIYGYTF

v_gene: TRBV7-3
d_gene: TRBD2
abundance: NA
j_gene: TRBJ2-5
CDR3nt: TGTGCCAGCAGCTTATATGGTATTAGCTTAGCGGGAGCGTCGGAGACCCAGTACTTC
CDR3aa: CASSLYGISLAGASETQYF

v_gene: TRBV4-2
d_gene: NA
abundance: few
j_gene: TRBJ2-1
CDR3nt: TGTGCCAGCAGCCAAGAACTAGCTGGTGAGCAGTTCTTC
CDR3aa: CASSQELAGEQFF

v_gene: TRBV20-1
d_gene: NA
abundance: few
j_gene: TRBJ2-7
CDR3nt: TGCAGTGCGATACCCACCCTTAGGGCAGGAATGGGCGAGCAGTACTTC
CDR3aa: CSAIPTLRAGMGEQYF

v_gene: TRBV5-5
d_gene: NA
abundance: few
j_gene: TRBJ2-5
CDR3nt: TGTGCCAGCAGCTTGACAGCCCACAGGGTAGAGACCCAGTACTTC
CDR3aa: CASSLTAHRVETQYF

v_gene: TRBV29-1
d_gene: TRBD2
abundance: NA
j_gene: TRBJ2-7
CDR3nt: TGCAGCGTTAGCGGGGATTACGAGCAGTACTTC
CDR3aa: CSVSGDYEQYF

v_gene: TRBV5-5
d_gene: NA
abundance: few
j_gene: TRBJ2-4
CDR3nt: TGTGCCAGCAGCTTGAGTTTGGGGGTGGGCATTCAGTACTTC
CDR3aa: CASSLSLGVGIQYF

v_gene: TRBV20-1
d_gene: TRBD2
abundance: many
j_gene: TRBJ2-5
CDR3nt: TGCAGTGCTAGAGATTACGGGAGGGATTTGGAGACCCAGTACTTC
CDR3aa: CSARDYGRDLETQYF

v_gene: TRBV29-1
d_gene: NA
abundance: few
j_gene: TRBJ1-2
CDR3nt: TGCAGCGTTTCAGGGGAGGGAGGCTACACCTTC
CDR3aa: CSVSGEGGYTF

v_gene: TRBV20-1
d_gene: TRBD2
abundance: NA
j_gene: TRBJ2-1
CDR3nt: TGCAGTGCTAGAGATCTCCTTAGCGGGGGAGCCTACAATGAGCAGTTCTTC
CDR3aa: CSARDLLSGGAYNEQFF

v_gene: TRBV30
d_gene: NA
abundance: NA
j_gene: TRBJ2-3
CDR3nt: TGTGCCTGGACCCTGGGGGGTACAGATACGCAGTATTTT
CDR3aa: CAWTLGGTDTQYF

v_gene: TRBV20-1
d_gene: TRBD2
abundance: many
j_gene: TRBJ2-1
CDR3nt: TGCAGTGCTAGCACGGGGGGGGCGATCGTCAATGAGCAGTTCTTC
CDR3aa: CSASTGGAIVNEQFF

v_gene: TRBV7-2
d_gene: NA
abundance: few
j_gene: TRBJ2-5
CDR3nt: TGTGCCAGCAGCGCCAAAGAGACCCAGTACTTC
CDR3aa: CASSAKETQYF

v_gene: TRBV5-1
d_gene: NA
abundance: few
j_gene: TRBJ1-1
CDR3nt: TGCGCCAGCAGCTTGACTGGTGTAGGTGAAGCTTTCTTT
CDR3aa: CASSLTGVGEAFF

v_gene: TRBV5-1
d_gene: NA
abundance: many
j_gene: TRBJ2-7
CDR3nt: TGCGCCAGCAATCCGGGAGACTTCTCCTACGAGCAGTACTTC
CDR3aa: CASNPGDFSYEQYF

v_gene: TRBV7-2
d_gene: TRBD2
abundance: NA
j_gene: TRBJ2-1
CDR3nt: TGTGCCAGCAGCTTGAGGCCCAGGGAGGGTGAGCAGTTCTTC
CDR3aa: CASSLRPREGEQFF

v_gene: TRBV20-1
d_gene: TRBD1
abundance: NA
j_gene: TRBJ1-6
CDR3nt: TGCAGTGCTCCCGCTGACAGGGCCGCGGACTCCTATAATTCACCCCTCCACTTT
CDR3aa: CSAPADRAADSYNSPLHF

v_gene: TRBV10-2
d_gene: NA
abundance: few
j_gene: TRBJ1-3
CDR3nt: TGCGCCAGCAGTGCGCCAGGGGTCTCTGGAAACACCATATATTTT
CDR3aa: CASSAPGVSGNTIYF

v_gene: TRBV20-1
d_gene: NA
abundance: few
j_gene: TRBJ2-2
CDR3nt: TGCAGTGCTAGAAGAGGGACACCGAACACCGGGGAGCTGTTTTTT
CDR3aa: CSARRGTPNTGELFF

v_gene: TRBV5-6
d_gene: NA
abundance: NA
j_gene: TRBJ2-6
CDR3nt: TGTGCCAGCAGCACAGGGGCCAACGTCCTGACTTTC
CDR3aa: CASSTGANVLTF

v_gene: TRBV5-1
d_gene: NA
abundance: NA
j_gene: TRBJ1-1
CDR3nt: TGCGCCAGCCAGACGGGGAACACTGAAGCTTTCTTT
CDR3aa: CASQTGNTEAFF

v_gene: TRBV15
d_gene: NA
abundance: NA
j_gene: TRBJ1-3
CDR3nt: TGTGCCACCAGCAGAGTAGGGTCTGGAAACACCATATATTTT
CDR3aa: CATSRVGSGNTIYF

v_gene: TRBV11-3
d_gene: NA
abundance: NA
j_gene: TRBJ2-1
CDR3nt: TGTGCCAGCAGCTCCCTAACAGGAGAGGGAGGTGAGCAGTTCTTC
CDR3aa: CASSSLTGEGGEQFF

v_gene: TRBV5-1
d_gene: NA
abundance: NA
j_gene: TRBJ2-4
CDR3nt: TGCGCCAGCAGTATAGGCAAAAACATTCAGTACTTC
CDR3aa: CASSIGKNIQYF

v_gene: TRBV4-3
d_gene: TRBD1
abundance: few
j_gene: TRBJ1-1
CDR3nt: TGCGCCAGCAGCCAAGCCCCGGGACAGCTACTCACTGAAGCTTTCTTT
CDR3aa: CASSQAPGQLLTEAFF

v_gene: TRBV9
d_gene: NA
abundance: many
j_gene: TRBJ2-1
CDR3nt: TGTGCCAGCAGCGTAGAGGGGCTCTCCTACAATGAGCAGTTCTTC
CDR3aa: CASSVEGLSYNEQFF